These 3 T cell receptor beta chains were all obtained from the same sample, sequenced in a study of response to subunit inactivated influenza vaccine. MiXCR was run by TCRdb on the RT-PCR reads, yielding one entry per CDR3 protein. The sample has about 620,000 distinct CDR3 sequences; around 11% are singletons. The data also belong to a second study, concerning T cells expressing NK-cell markers. That source reports: It was by 5'RACE template switching with UMIs that TCR beta cDNA was made.

The sample consisted of PBMCs from blood, taken on the day of vaccination. The receptors were sampled from a man between 45 and 60 years old who received an inactivated influenza vaccine.

The chain joins TRBV25-1 to TRBJ2-5, with D perhaps matching TRBD1 or TRBD2 (5 bases each). The germline gives CDR1 MGHDK, CDR2 SYGVNS. Trimming removed 6 bases at V and 3 bases at J, with 8 bases between. This CDR3 comprises 12 residues. The CDR3 nucleotides read TGTGCCAGCAGGACAGCGGAAGAGACCCAGTACTTC. It encodes CASRTAEETQYF.

This chain links TRBV3-1 with TRBJ2-1; 8 bases are a match to TRBD2. This CDR3 has 15 residues. Looked up from germline, CDR1 is LGHDT and CDR2 is YNNKEL (reference sequence). J was trimmed by 3 bases and V by 6 bases; bases with no gene match: 7. Here the CDR3 DNA reads TGTGCCAGCAGAACGACGGGAGGGGGCTACAATGAGCAGTTCTTC. This sequence encodes CASRTTGGGYNEQFF.

This clonotype was seen a few times. V is TRBV6-5 and J is TRBJ2-1; the match to TRBD2 covers 8 bases. V trimming: 2 bases; J trimming: 0 bases; junction bases outside the gene matches: 6. Germline V gene lookup returns CDR1 MNHEY and CDR2 SVGAGI. This CDR3 comprises 17 residues. The CDR3 here is CASSYLTSGSSYNEQFF. The CDR3 region has the DNA TGTGCCAGCAGTTACCTCACTAGCGGAAGCTCCTACAATGAGCAGTTCTTC.